This is a list of T cell receptor beta chains from one sample in a study of PD-1 blockade in classical Hodgkin lymphoma. Only in-frame clones appear in the TCRdb table, and some are missing; sequencing was by immunoSEQ multiplex PCR. The sample holds some 70,000 clones; 93% are singletons and the top ten take about 2.5%. Sequencing was done on a sample of peripheral blood mononuclear cells (PBMCs). The origin of the receptors is a human donor with classical Hodgkin lymphoma. Both conserved end residues are part of each CDR3.

V	J	CDR3
TRBV28	TRBJ1-2	CASRSPQGATGYTF
TRBV19	TRBJ2-3	CASSPTGFWGTDTQYF
TRBV7-9	TRBJ2-7	CASSTSTSGSLPLYEQYF
TRBV11-2	TRBJ2-7	CASSLSLAGAYEQYF
TRBV2	TRBJ2-2	CASSEGRLGTGELFF
TRBV9	TRBJ2-7	CASSATAMSEQYF
TRBV28	TRBJ2-1	CASSPPGRWGLNEQFF
TRBV5-4	TRBJ1-1	CASSLGGGTEAFF
TRBV7-2	TRBJ1-2	CASRGGAYYGYTF
TRBV5-4	TRBJ2-3	CASSASPTSGRAIDTQYF
TRBV11-2	TRBJ2-2	CASSLDGTGELFF
TRBV2	TRBJ2-2	CASSETSGGGGLFF
TRBV10-1	TRBJ1-1	CASRIETTEAFF
TRBV7-9	TRBJ2-7	CASSVGGEQYF
TRBV7-2	TRBJ1-2	CASSPSRHYGYTF
TRBV5-4	TRBJ1-2	CASSFAGVRGYTF
TRBV9	TRBJ2-2	CASSARGSYTGELFF
TRBV5-6	TRBJ1-1	CASSLGDKNTEAFF
TRBV10-2	TRBJ2-3	CASRDRGNTDTQYF
TRBV7-9	TRBJ1-3	CASTLGGSGNTIYF
TRBV4-3	TRBJ2-7	CASSQDFQDTREQYF
TRBV5-1	TRBJ1-2	CASSWGDGSNGYTF
TRBV6-1	TRBJ1-1	CASSESTEAFF
TRBV9	TRBJ2-1	CASSVGFGTSGSIKDEQFF
TRBV9	TRBJ2-3	CASSVAPSGRTNTQYF
TRBV28	TRBJ2-5	CASSPSGSGEETQYF
TRBV7-9	TRBJ2-5	CASSPEGWVNQETQYF
TRBV10-3	TRBJ1-2	CATRRAGQGDGYTF
TRBV27	TRBJ1-5	CASSLGGYSNQPQHF
TRBV5-1	TRBJ1-5	CASSSGYYEGAGQPQHF
TRBV2	TRBJ2-2	CASRPGTSFSGELFF
TRBV7-9	TRBJ1-5	CASSFGTGGNQPQHF
TRBV7-9	TRBJ1-2	CASTLEATYGYTF